The 13 T cell receptor beta chains given below trace back to one sample, sequenced in a study of T-cell reconstitution after alpha-beta-depleted transplantation in children. Unique molecular identifiers were used to barcode this TCRbeta library. One entry per CDR3 protein results from TCRdb running MiXCR on the PCR reads. The data show approximately 520,000 distinct CDR3 sequences, approximately 29% seen once. The sequencing used PBMCs from the stem cell graft donor, collected from the stem cell graft. The receptors stem from a human donor who donated a stem cell graft to a child with aplastic anemia.

There are a few counts of this clonotype. V is TRBV6-2 or TRBV6-3 and J is TRBJ2-7; 11 bases line up with TRBD2. Germline CDR1 and CDR2: MNHEY and SVGEGT. The trim removed 7 bases at V and 3 bases at J, leaving 5 bases unmatched. The CDR3 is 14 amino acids. The CDR3 DNA reads as TGTGCCAGCAAGAAGACTAGCGGGATCTACGAGCAGTACGTC. Translated: CASKKTSGIYEQYV.

This clonotype was picked up a small number of times. The chain couples TRBV7-2 to TRBJ1-2, with TRBD1 matching over 11 bases. Germline V gene sequence: CDR1 SGHTA, CDR2 FQGNSA. The CDR3 sequence is 15 residues long. The J segment lost 3 bases and the V segment lost 4 bases, leaving 4 bases of the junction unmatched. This CDR3 is CASSSGQGAYYGYTF. In DNA form, the CDR3 reads TGTGCCAGCAGCTCAGGACAGGGGGCATACTATGGCTACACCTTC.

This clonotype turned up a few times. V gene TRBV5-5 combines with J gene TRBJ1-5; a weak D match, TRBD1 (5 bases). Deletions cut 1 base from V and 3 bases from J, with 14 bases between. Germline CDR1 and CDR2: SGHKS and YYEKEE (reference sequence). This CDR3 has 16 amino acids. In DNA, the CDR3 is TGTGCCAGCAGCTTGATCGCAGGGTTCAACAATCAGCCCCAGCATTTT. As protein: CASSLIAGFNNQPQHF.

At least ten counts were recorded for this clonotype. The chain links TRBV29-1 to TRBJ2-7, with D uncertain. Germline loops: CDR1 SQVTM, CDR2 ANQGSEA. Trimming took off 0 bases at V and 2 bases at J, with 8 bases between the two ends. This CDR3 region has 13 residues. The CDR3 nucleotides read TGCAGCGTTGAAGATTGGCAAACCTACGAGCAGTACTTC. This codes for CSVEDWQTYEQYF.

The chain links TRBV27 to TRBJ2-1; the D is unclear. The CDR3 totals 15 residues. CDR1 MNHEY and CDR2 SMNVEV come from the germline V gene (reference sequence). Trimming removed 3 bases at V and 5 bases at J, with 14 bases between. CDR3: CASSFTPTGNNEQFF. As DNA, the CDR3 is TGTGCCAGCAGTTTTACCCCGACCGGCAACAATGAGCAGTTCTTC.

The rearrangement uses TRBV5-1 and TRBJ2-1; 10 positions agree with TRBD2. The V and J ends lost 0 bases and 6 bases, in that order; junction bases with no gene match: 3. Germline V gives CDR1 SGHRS, CDR2 YFSETQ. The CDR3 has 15 residues. The CDR3 bases are TGCGCCAGCAGCTTGGCACTAGCGGGATTCAATGAGCAGTTCTTC. Translating gives CASSLALAGFNEQFF.

This clonotype was found a few times. The chain is built from TRBV7-2 and TRBJ2-3; 7 nucleotides align to TRBD2. The CDR3 length is 16 residues. Germline loops: CDR1 SGHTA, CDR2 FQGNSA. After removal of 1 base from V and 1 base from J, the junction contained 5 bases not matched to a gene. The CDR3 DNA follows: TGTGCCAGCAGCTTAGGGGCTAGCGGAGGCACAGATACGCAGTATTTT. Protein product: CASSLGASGGTDTQYF.

The V gene is TRBV9, the J gene TRBJ2-7; D not resolved. Per germline, CDR1 SGDLS and CDR2 YYNGEE. The CDR3 sequence is 16 residues long. The ends were cut back, 4 bases at V and 0 bases at J, with 17 bases in the middle. The CDR3 bases are TGTGCCAGCAGCCCGAGGACGTTCGCTACCTCCTACGAGCAGTACTTC. Residues: CASSPRTFATSYEQYF.

The chain joins TRBV20-1 to TRBJ2-7, with D possibly matching TRBD1 (6 bases). This CDR3 contains 12 residues. Per the germline V gene, CDR1 is DFQATT and CDR2 is SNEGSKA (reference sequence). V lost 2 bases to trimming and J lost 4 bases, with 9 bases between them. CDR3 protein: CSARLQGYEQYF. The CDR3 bases are TGCAGTGCTAGACTCCAGGGGTACGAGCAGTACTTC.

This chain uses TRBV12-3 or TRBV12-4 with TRBJ1-2; possible D gene TRBD1, 6 bases. CDR3 length: 14 amino acids. Between the trimmed V and J ends, which lost 3 bases and 2 bases, there was a span of 10 bases. CDR3 region: CASSFQGMNYGYTF. The DNA of the CDR3 is TGTGCCAGCAGTTTCCAGGGGATGAACTATGGCTACACCTTC.

This clonotype was detected only a few times. This rearrangement joins TRBV27 to TRBJ1-6, with D possibly matching TRBD1 (5 bases). V lost 5 bases to trimming and J lost 9 bases, with 23 bases between them. The CDR3 covers 17 residues. The germline CDR1 and CDR2 sequences are MNHEY and SMNVEV (reference sequence). CDR3 bases: TGTGCCAGCAGTCTTCGAACAGGCGGGGCTGAGGGTTCACCCCTCCACTTT. This encodes CASSLRTGGAEGSPLHF.

This clonotype came up a few times. The J gene is TRBJ1-1, the V gene TRBV29-1; no clear D gene. There are 12 residues in the CDR3. The V end was cut by 3 bases, the J end by 8 bases, with 13 bases between. Germline V lookup: CDR1 SQVTM, CDR2 ANQGSEA. CDR3 sequence (DNA): TGCAGCGTTGACCGTTCTACCAAAGAAGCTTTCTTT. Residues: CSVDRSTKEAFF. The full variable domain, completed using reference TRBV29-1 and TRBJ1-1, is SAVISQKPSRDICQRGTSLTIQCQVDSQVTMMFWYRQQPGQSLTLIATANQGSEATYESGFVIDKFPISRPNLTFSTLTVSNMSPEDSSIYLCSVDRSTKEAFFGQGTRLTVV.

This clonotype was detected a few times. The V gene is TRBV19, the J gene TRBJ1-4; D not certain. This CDR3 spans 16 amino acids. V shed 0 bases and J shed 2 bases, with 10 bases lying between them. CDR1 LNHDA and CDR2 SQIVND come from the germline V gene (reference sequence). DNA for the CDR3: TGTGCCAGTAGTATAGATCGCCGGGCGACTAATGAAAAACTGTTTTTT. Protein sequence: CASSIDRRATNEKLFF.